This T cell receptor (beta chain) comes out of a study of T cell responses to AZD1222 COVID-19 vaccine. The CDR3 length is 11 residues. Trimming cost V 5 bases and J 9 bases, with 11 bases left between them. Germline CDR1 and CDR2: GTSNPN and SVGIG (reference sequence). Study results and caveats: All repertoire sampling was performed exclusively after the peak T cell response.

About this clone itself: What it binds is not known.

Pooling of second doses given at about 4 or about 12 weeks was done. TCRdb's table, derived via immunoSEQ multiplex PCR, lists solely in-frame clones and lacks some. This table holds about 180,000 clones, about nine tenths found once. This material consisted of peripheral blood, taken 28 days after the second AZD1222 dose. This receptor was taken from an adult who received the AZD1222 COVID-19 vaccine. V usage is TRBV30 and J usage is TRBJ2-1; D is possibly TRBD1 (5 bases). DNA for the CDR3: TGTGCCTGGGCTCCTAGGGGTGAGCAGTTCTTC. This sequence encodes CAWAPRGEQFF.